Following are 32 T cell receptor beta chains from one sample sequenced in a study of cytomegalovirus exposure and HLA in healthy donors. This table comes from immunoSEQ multiplex PCR, and its TCRdb copy is limited to in-frame clones, with some not included. The data hold 150,000 to 160,000 clones, with 75% to 90% observed a single time. Sequenced sample: PBMCs. The receptors shown here come from a man younger than 35 in good health and CMV-seropositive.

The V gene is TRBV6-6, the J gene TRBJ1-1, with 11 positions matching TRBD1. Looked up from germline, CDR1 is MNHNY and CDR2 is SVGAGI (reference sequence). V gave up 2 bases and J gave up 5 bases; unmatched junction bases: 1. This CDR3 has 14 residues. CDR3 nucleotide sequence: TGTGCCAGCAGTTACCGGGACAGGGGGACTGAAGCTTTCTTT. As protein: CASSYRDRGTEAFF.

This clone was found once. The same CDR3 also results from other DNA sequences found in this sample. V and J are TRBV7-6 and TRBJ2-7; D is perhaps TRBD1 (6 bases). The V end was cut by 0 bases, the J end by 2 bases, with 8 bases between. CDR3 length equals 14 residues. Looked up from germline, CDR1 is SGHVS and CDR2 is FNYEAQ. The CDR3 DNA reads as TGTGCCAGCAGCTTAGCCAGGGGCGCCTACGAGCAGTACTTC. Its protein is CASSLARGAYEQYF.

The chain combines TRBV19 with TRBJ2-7; 11 bases are a match to TRBD2. Germline trimming cut 5 bases from V and 10 bases from J; bases unmatched to any gene: 7. The CDR3 is 13 amino acids. Germline V gene lookup returns CDR1 LNHDA and CDR2 SQIVND (reference sequence). The CDR3 here is CASSPQTSGTQYF. CDR3 sequence (DNA): TGTGCCAGTAGTCCTCAGACTAGCGGGACTCAGTACTTC.

This clone was found many times. The chain combines TRBV2 with TRBJ1-1; 10 nucleotides match TRBD1. With 2 bases clipped from V and 4 bases from J, the junction kept 7 bases outside the gene matches. The CDR3 sequence is 16 residues long. The germline V gene has CDR1 SNHLY and CDR2 FYNNEI. The CDR3 nucleotides are TGTGCCAGCAGTGAATCCGGGACAGGGGTCAGCACTGAAGCTTTCTTT. Residues: CASSESGTGVSTEAFF. The variable domain in full, with the rest retrieved from reference TRBV2 and TRBJ1-1, is EPEVTQTPSHQVTQMGQEVILRCVPISNHLYFYWYRQILGQKVEFLVSFYNNEISEKSEIFDDQFSVERPDGSNFTLKIRSTKLEDSAMYFCASSESGTGVSTEAFFGQGTRLTVV.

V and J are TRBV4-3 and TRBJ2-1; D remains unclear. The CDR3 consists of 16 residues. The ends were cut back, 10 bases at V and 0 bases at J, with 19 bases in the middle. Germline CDR1 is LGHNA and CDR2 is YSLEER. The CDR3 DNA is TGCGCCACCTCGTCCCATATTGATAGCTCCTACAATGAGCAGTTCTTC. Its protein product is CATSSHIDSSYNEQFF.

V usage is TRBV29-1 and J usage is TRBJ2-7; 10 bases line up with TRBD1. Unmatched junction bases numbered 9, after V lost 6 bases and J lost 1 base. Germline CDR1 and CDR2: SQVTM and ANQGSEA. This CDR3 comprises 15 residues. The CDR3 sequence: CSVTRQGAISYEQYF. DNA of the CDR3: TGCAGCGTGACCAGACAGGGGGCCATATCCTACGAGCAGTACTTC.

This chain links TRBV4-1 with TRBJ1-5; D is undetermined. The CDR3 is made up of 14 amino acids. V was cut by 3 bases and J by 1 base, with 7 bases left in between. Germline V gives CDR1 MGHRA, CDR2 YSYEKL. CDR3 in amino acids: CASSHLASNQPQHF. CDR3 DNA: TGCGCCAGCAGCCATCTTGCGAGCAATCAGCCCCAGCATTTT.

The chain couples TRBV18 to TRBJ1-1, with D possibly being TRBD1 (5 bases). Trimming pared 2 bases from V and 4 bases from J, leaving 11 bases between. This CDR3 has 14 residues. CDR1 and CDR2 from the germline V gene are KGHSH and LQKENI. CDR3 DNA: TGTGCCAGCTCACCAGGACGGCAGGGCACTGAAGCTTTCTTT. It is translated as CASSPGRQGTEAFF.

This chain links TRBV18 with TRBJ2-1, with 12 bases identical to TRBD2. V lost 6 bases, J lost 15 bases, and 6 bases stayed unmatched. Germline CDR1 and CDR2: KGHSH and LQKENI. This CDR3 contains 12 residues. For the CDR3, the DNA is TGTGCCAGCTCCGTGACTAGCGGGGGCCGGTTCTTC. Its translation: CASSVTSGGRFF. Variable domain in full (rest from reference TRBV18 and TRBJ2-1): NAGVMQNPRHLVRRRGQEARLRCSPMKGHSHVYWYRQLPEEGLKFMVYLQKENIIDESGMPKERFSAEFPKEGPSILRIQQVVRGDSAAYFCASSVTSGGRFFGPGTRLTVL.

This clone has just one count. This rearrangement joins TRBV5-1 to TRBJ2-7; 8 nucleotides agree with TRBD1. Germline values: CDR1 SGHRS, CDR2 YFSETQ. V was pared by 4 bases and J by 4 bases, with 13 bases of the junction left unmatched. This CDR3 contains 16 residues. The CDR3, as DNA: TGCGCCAGCAGCACCCAGGGGGCGATCCCTAATTACGAGCAGTACTTC. Translated: CASSTQGAIPNYEQYF.

The chain employs TRBV11-1 and TRBJ2-3, with TRBD2 identical over 9 bases. This CDR3 is built from 17 residues. The germline CDR1 and CDR2 sequences are SGHAT and FQDESV (reference sequence). The V and J ends lost 5 bases and 1 base, in that order; junction bases with no gene match: 10. The CDR3 is CASSPLGRGGGTDTQYF. The CDR3 DNA reads as TGTGCCAGCAGCCCCCTGGGGCGGGGGGGAGGCACAGATACGCAGTATTTT.

The chain is built from TRBV19 and TRBJ2-7; a weak D match, TRBD2 (6 bases). Germline-derived CDR1 and CDR2 are LNHDA and SQIVND (reference sequence). The V end lost 4 bases, the J end lost 0 bases, and 13 bases lay between the germline ends. The CDR3 covers 15 residues. The DNA for the CDR3 is TGTGCCAGTAGTACCGGGACCGGGAGCTCCTACGAGCAGTACTTC. This codes for CASSTGTGSSYEQYF.

This rearrangement joins TRBV4-1 to TRBJ2-3; possible D gene TRBD1, 6 bases. Trimming took off 1 base at V and 6 bases at J, with 17 bases between the two ends. CDR1 MGHRA and CDR2 YSYEKL come from the germline V gene. The CDR3 length is 16 residues. The CDR3, as DNA: TGCGCCAGCAGCCAAGTGTACTCAGGGGAGAAGGATACGCAGTATTTT. It is translated as CASSQVYSGEKDTQYF.

This chain connects TRBV27 to TRBJ1-1; 9 positions agree with TRBD1. Germline V gene sequence: CDR1 MNHEY, CDR2 SMNVEV (reference sequence). Trimming took 2 bases from V and 4 from J; bases not matched to a gene: 2. The CDR3 is made up of 14 amino acids. The CDR3 loop is CASSLGQGLTEAFF. The DNA for the CDR3 is TGTGCCAGCAGTTTAGGACAGGGGCTCACTGAAGCTTTCTTT.

The V and J genes are TRBV9 and TRBJ2-1, with TRBD2 identical over 8 bases. There are 16 residues in the CDR3. CDR1 and CDR2 from the germline V gene are SGDLS and YYNGEE. J lost 6 bases, V lost 2 bases, and 10 bases had no gene match. This CDR3 is CASSVLSGIGLNEQFF. The CDR3 region has the DNA TGTGCCAGCAGCGTCCTTAGCGGGATTGGACTCAATGAGCAGTTCTTC.

The chain combines TRBV27 with TRBJ1-1; 9 positions match TRBD1. CDR3 length equals 18 residues. After removal of 6 bases from V and 2 bases from J, the junction contained 16 bases not matched to a gene. Germline V gene sequence: CDR1 MNHEY, CDR2 SMNVEV (reference sequence). CDR3 residues: CASSWAGQGRGINTEAFF. CDR3 sequence (DNA): TGTGCCAGCAGCTGGGCTGGACAGGGGAGGGGTATAAACACTGAAGCTTTCTTT.

V and J are TRBV7-2 and TRBJ2-2, with D maybe TRBD1 (6 bases). The CDR3 length is 16 residues. Trimming stripped 7 bases from V and 0 bases from J, with 15 bases between. Per germline, CDR1 SGHTA and CDR2 FQGNSA. CDR3 residues: CASIHKGVANTGELFF. The DNA for the CDR3 is TGTGCCAGCATCCACAAGGGGGTCGCGAACACCGGGGAGCTGTTTTTT.

This sequence joins TRBV11-2 and TRBJ1-4, with 7 positions matching TRBD1. CDR1 is SGHAT, CDR2 FQNNGV, per germline. The CDR3 contains 17 residues. V lost 5 bases and J lost 3; bases outside the gene matches: 12. CDR3 nucleotides: TGTGCCAGCAGCCAAGTACTCCCGGGACAGCCTAATGAAAAACTGTTTTTT. Its translation is CASSQVLPGQPNEKLFF. The full variable domain, in which reference TRBV11-2 and TRBJ1-4 provide the parts outside the CDR3, is EAGVAQSPRYKIIEKRQSVAFWCNPISGHATLYWYQQILGQGPKLLIQFQNNGVVDDSQLPKDRFSAERLKGVDSTLKIQPAKLEDSAVYLCASSQVLPGQPNEKLFFGSGTQLSVL.

This sequence joins TRBV4-3 and TRBJ2-1; 12 bases are a match to TRBD2. Germline assignment: CDR1 LGHNA and CDR2 YSLEER. With 0 bases clipped from V and 10 bases from J, the junction kept 7 bases outside the gene matches. The CDR3 spans 16 residues. In DNA, the CDR3 is TGCGCCAGCAGCCAAGATTTACTAGCGGGGGGTCTGGAGCAGTTCTTC. Encoded protein: CASSQDLLAGGLEQFF.

This chain links TRBV6-5 with TRBJ1-6; D uncertain. Looked up from germline, CDR1 is MNHEY and CDR2 is SVGAGI. The CDR3 is made up of 14 amino acids. Trimming cost V 6 bases and J 7 bases, with 13 bases left between them. CDR3 bases: TGTGCCAGCAGCGGAGGGTACAAGAATTCACCCCTCCACTTT. Translation gives CASSGGYKNSPLHF.

The chain joins TRBV18 to TRBJ2-7, with D possibly being TRBD2 (6 bases). The CDR3 runs to 15 residues. Germline CDR1 is KGHSH and CDR2 is LQKENI. With 2 bases removed from V and 2 bases from J, the gap between germline ends came to 13 bases. The CDR3 DNA is TGTGCCAGCTCACCATATGGGGGACTCACCTACGAGCAGTACTTC. Translating gives CASSPYGGLTYEQYF. Full variable domain (remainder filled in from reference TRBV18 and TRBJ2-7): NAGVMQNPRHLVRRRGQEARLRCSPMKGHSHVYWYRQLPEEGLKFMVYLQKENIIDESGMPKERFSAEFPKEGPSILRIQQVVRGDSAAYFCASSPYGGLTYEQYFGPGTRLTVT.

The V and J genes are TRBV4-3 and TRBJ2-3; weak D call: TRBD1 (5 bases). The V end lost 2 bases, the J end lost 0 bases, and 9 bases lay between the germline ends. This CDR3 region has 15 residues. Germline CDR1 and CDR2: LGHNA and YSLEER. For the CDR3, the DNA is TGCGCCAGCAGCCAATCAGGGTTTAGCACAGATACGCAGTATTTT. Translation gives CASSQSGFSTDTQYF.

The rearrangement links TRBV4-2 to TRBJ2-1, with 7 bases lining up with TRBD2. In germline, CDR1 is LGHNA, CDR2 YNFKEQ. The trim removed 0 bases at V and 14 bases at J, leaving 4 bases unmatched. The CDR3 sequence is 12 residues long. The CDR3 sequence is CASSQDGLGEFF. CDR3 DNA sequence: TGTGCCAGCAGCCAAGATGGACTAGGTGAGTTCTTC.

J is TRBJ1-4 and V is TRBV25-1, with D uncertain. Deletions cut 1 base from V and 5 bases from J, with 8 bases between. The CDR3 has 14 amino acids. In germline, CDR1 is MGHDK, CDR2 SYGVNS. CDR3 nucleotides: TGTGCCAGCAGTGAATGGCGGGAGAATGAAAAACTGTTTTTT. Protein sequence: CASSEWRENEKLFF. The whole variable domain, filled in from reference TRBV25-1 and TRBJ1-4, reads EADIYQTPRYLVIGTGKKITLECSQTMGHDKMYWYQQDPGMELHLIHYSYGVNSTEKGDLSSESTVSRIRTEHFPLTLESARPSHTSQYLCASSEWRENEKLFFGSGTQLSVL.

This chain joins TRBV5-1 and TRBJ1-2; 9 nucleotides align to TRBD1. J was trimmed by 2 bases and V by 3 bases; bases with no gene match: 8. Germline V gene data show CDR1 as SGHRS and CDR2 as YFSETQ. The length of the CDR3 is 16 residues. CDR3 sequence: CASSSLTGGANYGYTF. As DNA, the CDR3 is TGCGCCAGCAGCTCACTCACAGGGGGCGCCAACTATGGCTACACCTTC.

The V and J genes are TRBV5-1 and TRBJ2-3, with D possibly TRBD2 on 5 matching bases. Germline assignment: CDR1 SGHRS and CDR2 YFSETQ. Trimming took 7 bases from V and 2 from J, leaving 20 bases between them. The CDR3 is 16 residues long. CDR3 sequence reads: CASPKRAPGNTDTQYF. The CDR3 DNA sequence: TGCGCCAGCCCAAAGAGGGCCCCTGGAAACACAGATACGCAGTATTTT.

This clone showed up just once. The CDR3 DNA reads as TGTGCCAGCAGCTTACGGGGACTAGCGGGAAGGGGGAATGAGCAGTTCTTC. Its translation is CASSLRGLAGRGNEQFF. V and J are TRBV13 and TRBJ2-1; 13 bases map to TRBD2. Germline-derived CDR1 and CDR2 are PRHDT and FYEKMQ (reference sequence). V lost 2 bases to trimming and J lost 7 bases; unmatched junction nucleotides: 8. The CDR3 is made up of 17 amino acids.

This clone was counted once. The V call is TRBV2, the J call TRBJ2-3; 8 nucleotides agree with TRBD2. The germline gives CDR1 SNHLY, CDR2 FYNNEI. J was trimmed by 0 bases and V by 10 bases; bases with no gene match: 6. There are 14 residues in the CDR3. The CDR3: CATGLALSTDTQYF. The CDR3 DNA reads TGTGCCACAGGACTAGCTTTGAGCACAGATACGCAGTATTTT.

The chain uses TRBV5-1 and TRBJ1-1; the match to TRBD1 covers 7 bases. CDR3 length: 14 amino acids. Germline V gene sequence: CDR1 SGHRS, CDR2 YFSETQ. V lost 3 bases, J lost 4 bases, and 6 bases stayed unmatched. The CDR3 loop is CASSSRTGPTEAFF. Here the CDR3 DNA reads TGCGCCAGCAGCTCTCGGACAGGCCCCACTGAAGCTTTCTTT.

This clone was counted a few times. V usage is TRBV2 and J usage is TRBJ1-5, with a possible D match to TRBD1 (6 bases). The CDR3 is 14 amino acids. Germline lookup yields CDR1 SNHLY and CDR2 FYNNEI. The V gene lost 7 bases and the J gene lost 2 bases, with 12 bases spanning the gap. CDR3 protein: CASNQGSGNQPQHF. DNA for the CDR3: TGTGCCAGCAATCAGGGGTCGGGCAATCAGCCCCAGCATTTT.

This clone was recorded once. The chain carries TRBV7-2 and TRBJ2-3; D remains unclear. Germline V CDR1 and CDR2: SGHTA, FQGNSA. The CDR3 sequence is 17 residues long. Trimming took off 3 bases at V and 1 base at J, with 17 bases between the two ends. CDR3 amino acids: CASSLGRGEPRTDTQYF. The CDR3 DNA reads TGTGCCAGCAGCTTGGGTCGCGGAGAACCCCGCACAGATACGCAGTATTTT.

The V call is TRBV10-3, the J call TRBJ2-1, with 8 bases matching TRBD2. Germline V gives CDR1 ENHRY, CDR2 SYGVKD. Trimming removed 4 bases from V and 6 bases from J; junction bases left unmatched: 5. The CDR3 is 14 amino acids. As DNA, the CDR3 is TGTGCCATCAGTGCGACGGGGGGGGTCAATGAGCAGTTCTTC. As protein: CAISATGGVNEQFF.